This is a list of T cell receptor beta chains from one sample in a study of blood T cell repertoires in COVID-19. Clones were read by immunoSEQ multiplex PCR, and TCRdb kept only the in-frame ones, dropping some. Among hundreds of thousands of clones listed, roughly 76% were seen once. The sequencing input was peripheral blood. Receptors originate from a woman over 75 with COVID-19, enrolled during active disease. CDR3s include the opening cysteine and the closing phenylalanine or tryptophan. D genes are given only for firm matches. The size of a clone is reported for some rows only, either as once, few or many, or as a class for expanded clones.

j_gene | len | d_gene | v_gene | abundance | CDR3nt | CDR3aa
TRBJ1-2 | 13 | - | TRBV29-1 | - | TGCAGCGTTGAGAGTTCAGGGGTGGGTGGCTACACCTTC | CSVESSGVGGYTF
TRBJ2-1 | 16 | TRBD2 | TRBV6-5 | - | TGTGCCAGCAGTTACCCTTCGGGACTAGGATACAATGAGCAGTTCTTC | CASSYPSGLGYNEQFF
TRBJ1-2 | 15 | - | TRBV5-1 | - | TGCGCCAGCAGCTTGGCGACAGTAACGGCGGATGGCTACACCTTC | CASSLATVTADGYTF
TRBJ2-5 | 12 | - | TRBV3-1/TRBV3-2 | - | TGTGCCAGCAGCCAAGAAGGAGGGACCCAGTACTTC | CASSQEGGTQYF
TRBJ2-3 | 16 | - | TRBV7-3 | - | TGTGCCAGCAGCCCCGGGACACTTCCCTCCACAGACACGCAGTATTTT | CASSPGTLPSTDTQYF
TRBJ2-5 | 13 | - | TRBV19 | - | TGTGCCAGTAGACACAGTAAGGGGGAGACCCAGTACTTC | CASRHSKGETQYF
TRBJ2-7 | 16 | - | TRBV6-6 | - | TGTGCCAGCGGTGTCCCACCCTCGGTCGGGGGCTACGAGCAGTACTTC | CASGVPPSVGGYEQYF
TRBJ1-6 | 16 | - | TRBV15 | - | TGTGCCACCAGCAGATCCCTGACGGGAAATAATTCACCCCTCCACTTT | CATSRSLTGNNSPLHF
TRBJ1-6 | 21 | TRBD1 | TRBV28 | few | TGTGCCAGCAGTCTTGACCCGACAGGGAAAATAGGGGGCTCCTATAATTCACCCCTCCACTTT | CASSLDPTGKIGGSYNSPLHF
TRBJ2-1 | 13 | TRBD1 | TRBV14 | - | TGTGCCAGCAGCCGCGGAAACAGGGGTGAGCAGTTCTTC | CASSRGNRGEQFF
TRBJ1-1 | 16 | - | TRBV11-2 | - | TGTGCCAGCAGCACAGGACGGATTTACCTGAACACTGAAGCTTTCTTT | CASSTGRIYLNTEAFF
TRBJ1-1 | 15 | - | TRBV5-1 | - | TGCGCCAGCAGCTTGGGACCTTCGGGGGGAACTGAAGCTTTCTTT | CASSLGPSGGTEAFF
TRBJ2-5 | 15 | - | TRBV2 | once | TGTGCCAGCAGTGTAGGAGGGGCGGATAGAGAGACCCAGTACTTC | CASSVGGADRETQYF
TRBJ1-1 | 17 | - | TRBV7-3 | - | TGTGCCAGCAGCTTAACATCGCAGGGAACAATGAACACTGAAGCTTTCTTT | CASSLTSQGTMNTEAFF
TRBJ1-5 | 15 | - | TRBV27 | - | TGTGCCAGCAGTTTATCGGACCCAGGGGAACAGCCCCAGCATTTT | CASSLSDPGEQPQHF
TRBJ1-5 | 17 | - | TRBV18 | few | TGTGCCAGCTCACCAAGCCCACAGCAGTTCCCACGTCAGCCCCAGCATTTT | CASSPSPQQFPRQPQHF
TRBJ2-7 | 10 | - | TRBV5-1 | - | TGCGCCAGCAGCTTGCGCGAGCAGTACTTC | CASSLREQYF
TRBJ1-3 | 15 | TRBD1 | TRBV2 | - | TGTGCCAGCAGTTCCCAGACAGGGTCTGGAAACACCATATATTTT | CASSSQTGSGNTIYF
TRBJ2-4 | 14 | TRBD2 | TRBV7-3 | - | TGTGCCAGCAGTCGCGGGGGTTCCAAAAACATTCAGTACTTC | CASSRGGSKNIQYF
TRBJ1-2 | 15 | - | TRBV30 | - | TGTGCCTGGAGTGCGACAGGAACCTTTGACTATGGCTACACCTTC | CAWSATGTFDYGYTF
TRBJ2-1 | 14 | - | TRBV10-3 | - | TGTGCCATCAGTGAGTCCGGACTACCCCATGAGCAGTTCTTC | CAISESGLPHEQFF
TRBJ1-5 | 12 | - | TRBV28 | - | TGTGCCAGCAGGAGTAGTAATCAGCCCCAGCATTTT | CASRSSNQPQHF
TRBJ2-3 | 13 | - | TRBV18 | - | TGTGCCAGCTCACCAGGGGCGCGGGATACGCAGTATTTT | CASSPGARDTQYF